Sequencing of this TCR beta chain was carried out in a study of response to subunit inactivated influenza vaccine. General study points: The study's authors posited that every seasonal influenza vaccination enlists few new T cells.

A single record per CDR3 protein comes from TCRdb applying MiXCR to the RT-PCR reads. The sample lists over 650,000 distinct CDR3 sequences, around 18% seen once, with roughly 11% in the top ten. The table lists this clonotype with a few counts. Its target is not known. Germline is not matched at one junction end, which may reflect a read error. The source is a man between 45 and 60 years old who received an inactivated influenza vaccine. This specimen was PBMCs from blood, taken 5 to 6 days after vaccination.

The CDR3 DNA reads TGCAGCGCTAGCGGGGGCCGGAACTATGGCTACACCTTC. It specifies CSASGGRNYGYTF. The V and J genes are TRBV20-1 and TRBJ1-2; D may be TRBD1 (6 bases). The CDR3 has 13 amino acids. Germline CDR1 and CDR2: DFQATT and SNEGSKA (reference sequence).